These 4 T cell receptor beta chains were sequenced from one sample in a study of T cells in Graves' hyperthyroidism and ophthalmopathy. The CDR3 regions of TCR beta were amplified from RNA transcripts. The TCR CDR3 was amplified in a first-round RT-PCR using the HTBI primer set. TCRdb independently ran MiXCR on the multiplex PCR reads; one entry per CDR3 protein. The sample lists about 300,000 distinct CDR3 sequences; around 19% were seen once. The sequenced sample was blood. These TCRs come from a man aged 50 to 59 with Graves' ophthalmopathy.

This chain connects TRBV30 to TRBJ1-5; the match to TRBD1 covers 10 bases. The V gene end was trimmed by 2 bases and the J gene end by 9 bases; junction bases not matched to a gene: 10. The CDR3 totals 15 residues. The V gene's germline CDR1 is GTSNPN and CDR2 SVGIG (reference sequence). The chain's CDR3 is CAWSRGQGGFSPQHF. The CDR3 DNA reads TGTGCCTGGAGTAGAGGACAGGGGGGATTTTCGCCCCAGCATTTT.

This clonotype has only a few counts. The gene calls are TRBV24-1 and TRBJ1-5; D may be TRBD1 (5 bases). Germline V gene data show CDR1 as KGHDR and CDR2 as SFDVKD. The CDR3 extends over 12 amino acids. V was cut by 9 bases and J by 5 bases, with 10 bases left in between. CDR3 DNA sequence: TGTGCCACCGAACAGGCCTATCAGCCCCAGCATTTT. It translates to CATEQAYQPQHF.

This clonotype was observed a few times. J is TRBJ2-1 and V is TRBV6-1; 7 nucleotides match TRBD2. V shed 4 bases and J 5 bases; nucleotides not matched to a gene: 5. CDR1 and CDR2 (germline): MNHNS, SASEGT. CDR3 length: 14 amino acids. DNA of the CDR3: TGTGCCAGCAGTGGGGGACTACTAAACAATGAGCAGTTCTTC. Its protein is CASSGGLLNNEQFF.

This clonotype was counted at least ten times. The V call is TRBV9, the J call TRBJ2-6, with 7 nucleotides matching TRBD2. The CDR3 has 17 amino acids. Per germline, CDR1 SGDLS and CDR2 YYNGEE. V trimming: 7 bases; J trimming: 1 base; junction bases outside the gene matches: 11. The chain's CDR3 is CASDRGRTKSGANVLTF. CDR3 in DNA: TGTGCCAGCGATCGCGGGAGAACCAAATCTGGGGCCAACGTCCTGACTTTC.